The clone carrying this T cell receptor (beta chain) was counted a single time. The target antigen is unknown. Sequencing used immunoSEQ multiplex PCR; TCRdb keeps in-frame clones, though not all of them. The sample includes tens of thousands of clones, around 89% of them seen just once. Trimming removed 6 bases from V and 3 bases from J, with 14 bases in between. The CDR3 is 15 amino acids. Germline V gene sequence: CDR1 MNHEY, CDR2 SMNVEV (reference sequence). The data are from a study of T cells in localized non-small cell lung cancer. Notes on the study in general: Adjacent lung had a median approximately 57 of the 100 largest tumor clones.

The rearrangement uses TRBV27 and TRBJ1-4, with D perhaps TRBD1 (5 bases). This sequence originates from a woman aged 35 to 70 with stage I lung adenocarcinoma. The specimen was peripheral blood, collected before any cancer treatment. For the CDR3, the DNA is TGTGCCAGCAGGACCCCGGCAGGGCCTAATGAAAAACTGTTTTTT. Translated, it gives CASRTPAGPNEKLFF.